The 27 T cell receptor beta chains below come from one sample, sequenced in a study of cytomegalovirus exposure and HLA in healthy donors. Vbeta (60) and Jbeta (13) primers were used in the PCR. Only in-frame clones appear in the TCRdb table, and some are missing; sequencing was by immunoSEQ multiplex PCR. The sample contains over 200,000 clones, around 85% of which appear only once. The sample consisted of PBMCs. The receptor source for this set is a human donor in good health.

The J gene is TRBJ2-2, the V gene TRBV7-8; 9 bases agree with TRBD2. Germline values: CDR1 SGHVS, CDR2 FQNEAQ. The CDR3 is made up of 17 amino acids. Trimming removed 3 bases from V and 4 bases from J; junction bases left unmatched: 9. Here the CDR3 DNA reads TGTGCCAGCAGCTTTTTGGGGACTAGCTATAGCACCGGGGAGCTGTTTTTT. As protein: CASSFLGTSYSTGELFF.

As to this clone: Different DNA sequences within this sample yield the same CDR3. J is TRBJ2-7 and V is TRBV5-1; 10 positions agree with TRBD1. The V gene's germline CDR1 is SGHRS and CDR2 YFSETQ. Losses at the gene ends were 0 bases for V and 4 bases for J; bases not matched to a gene: 4. The CDR3 covers 15 residues. The CDR3 region has the DNA TGCGCCAGCAGCTTGGGTCCGGGACAGGGGTACGAGCAGTACTTC. It encodes CASSLGPGQGYEQYF.

The chain combines TRBV14 with TRBJ1-4; D is possibly TRBD1 (5 bases). Trimming cost V 7 bases and J 0 bases, with 24 bases left between them. Germline V gene sequence: CDR1 SGHDN, CDR2 FVKESK. CDR3 length: 19 residues. The CDR3 DNA is TGTGCCAGCATTCCTCCGCAGGACAACCCTCCCTCAACTAATGAAAAACTGTTTTTT. This translates into CASIPPQDNPPSTNEKLFF.

The V call is TRBV29-1, the J call TRBJ1-1, with D uncertain. Trimming took 4 bases from V and 0 from J, leaving 12 bases between them. The CDR3 runs to 14 residues. Per the germline V gene, CDR1 is SQVTM and CDR2 is ANQGSEA. The CDR3 loop is CSVVLVRLNTEAFF. CDR3 DNA: TGCAGCGTTGTCTTAGTACGGTTGAACACTGAAGCTTTCTTT.

V is TRBV18 and J is TRBJ1-1, with D possibly matching TRBD1 (5 bases). Trimming stripped 0 bases from V and 1 base from J, with 9 bases between. Germline values: CDR1 KGHSH, CDR2 LQKENI. The CDR3 is 15 amino acids. The CDR3 protein is CASSPPGGWNTEAFF. The CDR3 DNA reads as TGTGCCAGCTCACCACCGGGGGGATGGAACACTGAAGCTTTCTTT. The full variable domain, with the rest looked up from reference TRBV18 and TRBJ1-1, is NAGVMQNPRHLVRRRGQEARLRCSPMKGHSHVYWYRQLPEEGLKFMVYLQKENIIDESGMPKERFSAEFPKEGPSILRIQQVVRGDSAAYFCASSPPGGWNTEAFFGQGTRLTVV.

Only one count was recorded for this clone. The chain is built from TRBV5-1 and TRBJ1-5; D may be TRBD1 (5 bases). The V end lost 0 bases, the J end lost 1 base, and 8 bases lay between the germline ends. The CDR3 has 15 residues. Germline CDR1 is SGHRS and CDR2 is YFSETQ. CDR3 nucleotide sequence: TGCGCCAGCAGCTTGGTAGGGGCAAGCAATCAGCCCCAGCATTTT. The encoded protein is CASSLVGASNQPQHF.

The chain uses TRBV5-1 and TRBJ2-2, with TRBD2 matching 7 bases. The CDR3 runs to 17 residues. Germline V gene data show CDR1 as SGHRS and CDR2 as YFSETQ. The J segment lost 0 bases and the V segment lost 0 bases, leaving 5 bases of the junction unmatched. The CDR3 nucleotides read TGCGCCAGCAGCTTGGGTAGGACTAGGGCGAACACCGGGGAGCTGTTTTTT. Amino acid sequence: CASSLGRTRANTGELFF.

This chain links TRBV2 with TRBJ2-7, with D possibly matching TRBD1 (6 bases). V was clipped by 8 bases and J by 2 bases, with 10 bases between them. This CDR3 is built from 12 residues. The germline CDR1 and CDR2 sequences are SNHLY and FYNNEI. For the CDR3, the DNA is TGTGCCAGCGCCCGGACAGCCTACGAGCAGTACTTC. Translated, it gives CASARTAYEQYF.

The chain carries TRBV6-5 and TRBJ2-7; 9 bases match TRBD1. The CDR3 runs 15 residues. The trim removed 2 bases at V and 3 bases at J, leaving 5 bases unmatched. Germline CDR1 and CDR2: MNHEY and SVGAGI. The CDR3 DNA follows: TGTGCCAGCAGTTACGCCCCGGACAGGGGCTACGAGCAGTACTTC. It is translated as CASSYAPDRGYEQYF.

The chain employs TRBV6-5 and TRBJ2-5, with TRBD1 as a possible D gene (6 bases). V dropped 0 bases and J dropped 9 bases, with 20 bases sitting between them. Germline CDR1 and CDR2: MNHEY and SVGAGI. This CDR3 contains 16 residues. The CDR3 DNA reads TGTGCCAGCAGTTACTCGTATCAACAACAGGGTGTGGCCCAGTACTTC. This codes for CASSYSYQQQGVAQYF.

The CDR3 coding sequence is TGTGCCAGCAGTTACGGCAGGGTCAACTACGAGCAGTACTTC. It specifies CASSYGRVNYEQYF. The chain has TRBV6-5 and TRBJ2-7, with a possible D match to TRBD1 (5 bases). This CDR3 contains 14 residues. The V gene's germline CDR1 is MNHEY and CDR2 SVGAGI. The ends were cut back, 2 bases at V and 3 bases at J, with 11 bases in the middle.

This chain connects TRBV15 to TRBJ2-7, with a tentative D call TRBD2 (5 bases). V dropped 0 bases and J dropped 0 bases, with 15 bases sitting between them. This CDR3 region has 17 residues. The V gene's germline CDR1 is LNHNV and CDR2 YYDKDF (reference sequence). CDR3 coding DNA: TGTGCCACCAGCAGAGATCGGGGTAGCGTGAGCTCCTACGAGCAGTACTTC. Its protein product is CATSRDRGSVSSYEQYF. Based on the CDR3 plus reference TRBV15 and TRBJ2-7, the full variable domain is DAMVIQNPRYQVTQFGKPVTLSCSQTLNHNVMYWYQQKSSQAPKLLFHYYDKDFNNEADTPDNFQSRRPNTSFCFLDIRSPGLGDTAMYLCATSRDRGSVSSYEQYFGPGTRLTVT.

The genes are TRBV19 and TRBJ1-2, with D possibly TRBD1 on 5 matching bases. Between the trimmed V and J ends, which lost 8 bases and 0 bases, there was a span of 10 bases. The CDR3 has 13 amino acids. Looked up from germline, CDR1 is LNHDA and CDR2 is SQIVND (reference sequence). The CDR3 sequence is CASRGRTNYGYTF. The DNA for the CDR3 is TGTGCCAGTCGGGGGAGGACTAACTATGGCTACACCTTC.

The V and J genes are TRBV27 and TRBJ2-1; TRBD1 aligns across 8 bases. Germline CDR1 MNHEY, CDR2 SMNVEV (reference sequence). V shed 2 bases and J 7 bases; nucleotides not matched to a gene: 7. This CDR3 contains 15 residues. CDR3 residues: CASSLIQGARNEQFF. The CDR3 nucleotides read TGTGCCAGCAGTTTAATCCAGGGGGCTAGGAATGAGCAGTTCTTC.

V gene TRBV7-2 combines with J gene TRBJ2-3; weak D call: TRBD2 (6 bases). The V and J ends lost 5 bases and 0 bases respectively, with 15 bases between them. CDR3 length equals 16 residues. Germline V gene sequence: CDR1 SGHTA, CDR2 FQGNSA. The CDR3 loop is CASSLWEASSTDTQYF. CDR3 in DNA: TGTGCCAGCAGCCTATGGGAGGCGAGTAGCACAGATACGCAGTATTTT.

This chain uses TRBV28 with TRBJ2-5; perhaps TRBD1 as D (6 bases). Germline values: CDR1 MDHEN, CDR2 SYDVKM. Trimming removed 2 bases from V and 0 bases from J, with 10 bases in between. The CDR3 extends over 15 amino acids. The chain's CDR3 is CASSLEGEYQETQYF. For the CDR3, the DNA is TGTGCCAGCAGTTTAGAGGGGGAGTACCAAGAGACCCAGTACTTC. Looking up the rest from reference TRBV28 and TRBJ2-5 gives the full variable domain: DVKVTQSSRYLVKRTGEKVFLECVQDMDHENMFWYRQDPGLGLRLIYFSYDVKMKEKGDIPEGYSVSREKKERFSLILESASTNQTSMYLCASSLEGEYQETQYFGPGTRLLVL.

The chain couples TRBV2 to TRBJ2-3, with D possibly matching TRBD2 (6 bases). The V end lost 5 bases, the J end lost 0 bases, and 12 bases lay between the germline ends. The CDR3 has 15 amino acids. CDR1 and CDR2 (germline): SNHLY, FYNNEI. The CDR3 spells CASSTGVSSTDTQYF. CDR3 nucleotides: TGTGCCAGCAGTACGGGGGTATCTAGCACAGATACGCAGTATTTT.

This chain joins TRBV4-2 and TRBJ2-1; 12 bases match TRBD2. Unmatched junction bases numbered 18, after V lost 2 bases and J lost 10 bases. The CDR3 loop spans 19 amino acids. CDR1 and CDR2 from the germline V gene are LGHNA and YNFKEQ. The CDR3 nucleotides are TGTGCCAGCAGCCAACGGGGACTGGGTACTAGCGGGAGGTGGGGGGAGCAGTTCTTC. Its protein is CASSQRGLGTSGRWGEQFF.

This chain links TRBV21-1 with TRBJ2-1; the DNA was not used to check the table's D call, TRBD2. TRBV21-1 is recorded as a pseudogene. CDR3 length equals 17 residues. The CDR3 nucleotides are TGTGCCAGCAGCAAAGGGACGGGAGCCGGGTCCTACAATGAGCAGTTCTTC. Its translation is CASSKGTGAGSYNEQFF.

The chain joins TRBV7-6 to TRBJ2-7; no definite D call. The CDR3 is 14 amino acids. Trimming shortened V by 5 bases and J by 6 bases, and 17 bases separated the two germline ends. Looked up from germline, CDR1 is SGHVS and CDR2 is FNYEAQ. The CDR3 region has the DNA TGTGCCAGCAGCCCGAACTCCTTTGGAGCCGAGCAGTACTTC. Residues: CASSPNSFGAEQYF.

The rearrangement links TRBV30 to TRBJ1-3; D remains ambiguous. This CDR3 is built from 10 residues. Germline V gives CDR1 GTSNPN, CDR2 SVGIG (reference sequence). The CDR3 DNA sequence: TGTGCGTGGGGAGTAAACACCATATATTTT. Its translation is CAWGVNTIYF.

This clone appeared once. V usage is TRBV5-6 and J usage is TRBJ2-7; weak D call: TRBD2 (5 bases). Germline assignment: CDR1 SGHDT and CDR2 YYEEEE. This CDR3 comprises 13 residues. V was pared by 4 bases and J by 7 bases, with 15 bases between. CDR3: CASSGSLQDEQYF. In nucleotides, the CDR3 is TGTGCCAGCAGCGGGAGTCTTCAGGATGAGCAGTACTTC. The entire variable domain, with the rest obtained from reference TRBV5-6 and TRBJ2-7, is as follows: DAGVTQSPTHLIKTRGQQVTLRCSPKSGHDTVSWYQQALGQGPQFIFQYYEEEERQRGNFPDRFSGHQFPNYSSELNVNALLLGDSALYLCASSGSLQDEQYFGPGTRLTVT.

This clone appeared once. For the CDR3, the DNA is TGTGCCAGCAGCCAGGCACAGGACATCTACAATGAGCAGTTCTTC. This encodes CASSQAQDIYNEQFF. The V and J genes are TRBV28 and TRBJ2-1; weak D call: TRBD1 (5 bases). The V and J ends lost 6 bases and 3 bases respectively, with 15 bases between them. Germline V gene lookup returns CDR1 MDHEN and CDR2 SYDVKM. There are 15 residues in the CDR3.

The chain employs TRBV25-1 and TRBJ1-1; 10 nucleotides match TRBD1. CDR1 is MGHDK and CDR2 is SYGVNS in the germline V gene. Trimming cost V 8 bases and J 10 bases; bases outside gene matches: 7. The CDR3 loop spans 12 amino acids. The CDR3 DNA reads as TGTGCCAGCTCCTGGGACAGGGGAACAGCTTTCTTT. The encoded protein is CASSWDRGTAFF.

This chain joins TRBV11-3 and TRBJ2-5; possible D gene TRBD2, 6 bases. Germline loops: CDR1 SGHNT, CDR2 YENEEA. V dropped 1 base and J dropped 5 bases, with 14 bases sitting between them. The CDR3 spans 15 residues. CDR3 in DNA: TGTGCCAGCAGCTTAGGGTGGCGGGACTCTGAGACCCAGTACTTC. It encodes CASSLGWRDSETQYF.

The chain recombines TRBV11-1 with TRBJ2-2; 7 positions match TRBD2. Germline-derived CDR1 and CDR2 are SGHAT and FQDESV (reference sequence). The CDR3 sequence is 16 residues long. V lost 3 bases, J lost 4 bases, and 8 bases stayed unmatched. This chain's CDR3 is CASSLAGVGITGELFF. CDR3 coding DNA: TGTGCCAGCAGCTTGGCGGGAGTCGGAATCACCGGGGAGCTGTTTTTT. The full variable domain, completed using reference TRBV11-1 and TRBJ2-2, is EAEVAQSPRYKITEKSQAVAFWCDPISGHATLYWYRQILGQGPELLVQFQDESVVDDSQLPKDRFSAERLKGVDSTLKIQPAELGDSAMYLCASSLAGVGITGELFFGEGSRLTVL.

V is TRBV2 and J is TRBJ2-7; maybe TRBD2 (5 bases). CDR1 and CDR2 (germline): SNHLY, FYNNEI. Trimming took 6 bases from V and 3 from J, leaving 9 bases between them. The CDR3 runs 12 residues. The CDR3 DNA reads TGTGCCAGCAGAAGGGCGGGCTACGAGCAGTACTTC. It specifies CASRRAGYEQYF.